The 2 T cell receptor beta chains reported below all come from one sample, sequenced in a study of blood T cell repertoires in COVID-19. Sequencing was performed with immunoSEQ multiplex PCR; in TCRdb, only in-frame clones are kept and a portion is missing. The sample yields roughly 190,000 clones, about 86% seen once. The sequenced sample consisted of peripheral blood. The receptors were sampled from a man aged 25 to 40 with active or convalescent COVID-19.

CDR3 protein: CASSQDLSGAQSGGYTF. The CDR3 DNA reads TGTGCCAGCAGCCAAGATCTATCAGGGGCGCAATCTGGTGGCTACACCTTC. The chain is built from TRBV3-1 (or the pseudogene TRBV3-2) and TRBJ1-2, with D possibly TRBD1 on 6 matching bases. The germline V gene encodes CDR1 LGHDT and CDR2 YNNKEL (reference sequence). The CDR3 loop spans 17 amino acids. V lost 0 bases to trimming and J lost 7 bases, with 21 bases between them.

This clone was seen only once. Written as DNA, the CDR3 is TGCAGCGCCGGTGGGGACAGGGGTGAAAAACTGTTTTTT. Translation: CSAGGDRGEKLFF. V gene TRBV29-1 combines with J gene TRBJ1-4; TRBD1 agrees at 10 bases. With 7 bases clipped from V and 7 bases from J, the junction kept 6 bases outside the gene matches. Germline V CDR1 and CDR2: SQVTM, ANQGSEA. The CDR3 runs 13 residues.